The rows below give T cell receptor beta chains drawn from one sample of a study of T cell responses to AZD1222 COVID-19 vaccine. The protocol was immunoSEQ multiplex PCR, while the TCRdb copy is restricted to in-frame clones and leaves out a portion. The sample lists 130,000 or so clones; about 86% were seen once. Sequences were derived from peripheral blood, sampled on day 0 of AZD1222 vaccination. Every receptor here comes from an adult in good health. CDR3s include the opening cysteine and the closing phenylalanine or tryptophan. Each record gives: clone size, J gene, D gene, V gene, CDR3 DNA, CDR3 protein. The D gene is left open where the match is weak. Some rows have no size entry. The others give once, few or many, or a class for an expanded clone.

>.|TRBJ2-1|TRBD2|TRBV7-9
TGTGCCAGCAGCTCGAATAGCGGGAGGCAAGGTGAGCAGTTCTTC
CASSSNSGRQGEQFF
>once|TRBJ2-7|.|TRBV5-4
TGTGCCAGCAGCTTGGCCGGTGCAGGGAGCTCCTACGAGCAGTACTTC
CASSLAGAGSSYEQYF
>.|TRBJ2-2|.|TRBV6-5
TGTGCCAGCAGTTACAGGGTCACGGGGGAGCTGTTTTTT
CASSYRVTGELFF
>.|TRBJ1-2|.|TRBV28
TGTGCCAGCAGTGGAGACATCTATGGCTACACCTTC
CASSGDIYGYTF
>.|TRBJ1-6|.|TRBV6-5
TGTGCCGGGATACTTTATTCACCCCTCCACTTT
CAGILYSPLHF
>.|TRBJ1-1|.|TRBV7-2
TGTGCCAGCAGCTTAGGGGGGGTGAATCAAGCTGAAGCTTTCTTT
CASSLGGVNQAEAFF
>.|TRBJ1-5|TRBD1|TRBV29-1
TGCAGCGTACAGAACACCGGGACAGGGGGCGAAGGCAATCAGCCCCAGCATTTT
CSVQNTGTGGEGNQPQHF
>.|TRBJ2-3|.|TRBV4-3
TGCGCCAGCAGCCAAGGGGCAGACACAGATACGCAGTATTTT
CASSQGADTDTQYF
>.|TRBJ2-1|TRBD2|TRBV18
TGTGCCAGCTTGCCTAGCGGTATAAACAATGAGCAGTTCTTC
CASLPSGINNEQFF
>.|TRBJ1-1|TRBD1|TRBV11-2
TGTGCCAGCAGCGAAATCGGGGACAGGGGTAACACTGAAGCTTTCTTT
CASSEIGDRGNTEAFF
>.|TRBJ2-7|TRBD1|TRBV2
TGTGCCAGCAGGACCGGGACAGGGTACTACGAGCAGTACTTC
CASRTGTGYYEQYF
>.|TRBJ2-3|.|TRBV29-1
TGCAGCGTTGAAGATTGGATAGGGACAGATACGCAGTATTTT
CSVEDWIGTDTQYF
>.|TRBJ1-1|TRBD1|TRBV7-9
TGTGCCAGCAGCCGAGGGACAGCGGGCACTGAAGCTTTCTTT
CASSRGTAGTEAFF
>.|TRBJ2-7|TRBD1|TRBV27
TGTGCCAGCAGTCCCCGGGACAGTGCCATTCCCTACGAGCAGTACTTC
CASSPRDSAIPYEQYF
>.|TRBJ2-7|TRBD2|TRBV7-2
TGTGCCAGCAGACTAGCGGGAGGGACCTACGAGCAGTACTTC
CASRLAGGTYEQYF
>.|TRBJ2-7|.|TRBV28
TGTGCCAGCAGTTCCAGGACTCGCGGGCCGTCGTACTTC
CASSSRTRGPSYF
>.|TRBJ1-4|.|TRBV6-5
TGTGCCAGCAGTTCCGTTAATGAAAAACTGTTTTTT
CASSSVNEKLFF
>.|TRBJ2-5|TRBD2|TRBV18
TGTGCCAGCTCACCACCGGCGGGGGGCCCGGGAGAGACCCAGTACTTC
CASSPPAGGPGETQYF
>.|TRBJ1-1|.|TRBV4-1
TGCGCCAGCAGCCAAGATCCGGGAGTCCACACTGAAGCTTTCTTT
CASSQDPGVHTEAFF
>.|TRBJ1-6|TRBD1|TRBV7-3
TGTGCCAGCAGCCTTGGACAGGGAACTTCACCCCTCCACTTT
CASSLGQGTSPLHF
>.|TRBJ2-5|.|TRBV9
TGTGCCAGCAGCCCTGTTGGACAGATCCAAGAGACCCAGTACTTC
CASSPVGQIQETQYF
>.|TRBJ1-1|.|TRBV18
TGTGCCAGCTCCCCCTCCGAAGACCAGAACACTGAAGCTTTCTTT
CASSPSEDQNTEAFF
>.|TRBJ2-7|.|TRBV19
TGTGCCAGTAGTATACAAAGAGACTACGAGCAGTACTTC
CASSIQRDYEQYF
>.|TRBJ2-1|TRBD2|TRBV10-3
TGTGCCATCAGTCTAGCGGGGGACGACAATGGGCAGTTCTTC
CAISLAGDDNGQFF
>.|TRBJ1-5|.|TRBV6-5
TGTGCCAGCAGATACAACCGGGACAAGAATCAGCCCCAGCATTTT
CASRYNRDKNQPQHF
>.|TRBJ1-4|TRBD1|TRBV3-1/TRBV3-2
TGTGCCAGCAGCGGACAGGGTGGGGAAAAACTGTTTTTT
CASSGQGGEKLFF
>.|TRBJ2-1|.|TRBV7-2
TGTGCCAGCAGCCCTTCGGTCAATGAGCAGTTCTTC
CASSPSVNEQFF
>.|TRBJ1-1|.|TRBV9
TGTGCCAGCAGCGTAGCCCGGGAGAACACTGAAGCTTTCTTT
CASSVARENTEAFF
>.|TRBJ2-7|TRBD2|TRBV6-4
TGTGCCAGCAGTGACTCTTTATCCCTAGCGGGGTCCCCCGACTACGAGCAGTACTTC
CASSDSLSLAGSPDYEQYF
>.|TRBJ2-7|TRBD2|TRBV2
TGTGCCAGCAGGACTAGCGGGAGCGGTGAGCAGTACTTC
CASRTSGSGEQYF
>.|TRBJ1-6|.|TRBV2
TGTGCCAGCAGGTGGGGCGGATCACCCCTCCACTTT
CASRWGGSPLHF
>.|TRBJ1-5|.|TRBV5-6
TGTGCCAGCAGCTTGATGGGGGCCGGGCAGCCCCAGCATTTT
CASSLMGAGQPQHF
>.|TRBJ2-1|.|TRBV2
TGTGCCAGTAACAGGGAGGGGTCCTACAATGAGCAGTTCTTC
CASNREGSYNEQFF
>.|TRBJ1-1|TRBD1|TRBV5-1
TGCGCCAGCAGCTCGGGACAGGGGGTATCGAACACTGAAGCTTTCTTT
CASSSGQGVSNTEAFF
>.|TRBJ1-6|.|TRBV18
TGTGCCAGCTCACCACGAAGTCCGAATAATTCACCCCTCCACTTT
CASSPRSPNNSPLHF
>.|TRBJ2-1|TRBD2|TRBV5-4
TGTGCCAGCAGCCGGCGCGGGAGCGGGAGGGCCTTGGGCAATGAGCAGTTCTTC
CASSRRGSGRALGNEQFF
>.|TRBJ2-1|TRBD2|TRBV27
TGTGCCAGCAGTTTATCATTGCGACTAGCGGGAGTGGAGCAGTTCTTC
CASSLSLRLAGVEQFF
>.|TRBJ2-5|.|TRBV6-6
TGTGCCAGCAGTTACTCGACTGAGACCCAGTACTTC
CASSYSTETQYF
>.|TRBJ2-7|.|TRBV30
TGTGCCTGGGGGGGACTGCGTTCTTACGAGCAGTACTTC
CAWGGLRSYEQYF
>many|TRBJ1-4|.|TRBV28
TGTGCCAGCAGTTTATCCACTGGACCCAATGAAAAACTGTTTTTT
CASSLSTGPNEKLFF
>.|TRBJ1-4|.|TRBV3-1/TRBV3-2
TGTGCCAGCAGCCGGCAGGGTAGTTTAGGGAAACTGTTTTTT
CASSRQGSLGKLFF
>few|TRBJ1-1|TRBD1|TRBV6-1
TGTGCCAGCAGTGAAGCTACCAGGGGGATAGATTATGGGAGCACTGAAGCTTTCTTT
CASSEATRGIDYGSTEAFF
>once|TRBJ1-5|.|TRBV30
TGTGCCTGGAGCACGGGGGGCATCAATCGGCCCCAGCATTTT
CAWSTGGINRPQHF
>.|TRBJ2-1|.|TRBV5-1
TGCGCCAGCAGCTTGGCCGGGGCTAGCGACTCCTACAATGAGCAGTTCTTC
CASSLAGASDSYNEQFF
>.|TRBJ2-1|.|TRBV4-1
TGCGCCAGCAGCCAGTACCACAGAGGGGAGCAGTTCTTC
CASSQYHRGEQFF
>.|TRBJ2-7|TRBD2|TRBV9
TGTGCCAGCAGCGATCCAGCGGGGGGCCTAACAAACTCCTACGAGCAGTACTTC
CASSDPAGGLTNSYEQYF
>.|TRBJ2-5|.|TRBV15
TGTGCCACCGCCCAACGGGATTACGAGACCCAGTACTTC
CATAQRDYETQYF
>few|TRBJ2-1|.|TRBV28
TGTGCCAGCAGTTTTCAACTGGACAATGAGCAGTTCTTC
CASSFQLDNEQFF
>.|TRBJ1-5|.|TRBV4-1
TGCGCCAGCAGCCAAGAGTATACGGGGGCACGGCGGCCCCAGCATTTT
CASSQEYTGARRPQHF
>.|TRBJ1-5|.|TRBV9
TGTGCCAGCAGCGTAGGATATCTTGGCAATCAGCCCCAGCATTTT
CASSVGYLGNQPQHF
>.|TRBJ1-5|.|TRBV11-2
TGTGCCAGCAGCTTAGGCTCAGGCTATAATCAGCCCCAGCATTTT
CASSLGSGYNQPQHF
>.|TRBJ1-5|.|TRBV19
TGTGCCAGTAGTCCTCAGGGCCTTCGTGGTCAGCCCCAGCATTTT
CASSPQGLRGQPQHF
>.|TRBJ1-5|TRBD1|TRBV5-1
TGCGCCAGCAGCTGGGACAGCTCCGATCAGCCCCAGCATTTT
CASSWDSSDQPQHF
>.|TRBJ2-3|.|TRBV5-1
TGCGCCAGCAGCCCGGGGGACGCCTACACAGATACGCAGTATTTT
CASSPGDAYTDTQYF
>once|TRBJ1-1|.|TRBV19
TGTGCCAGTAGTATAGCTGGGGGGACCGCTGAAGCTTTCTTT
CASSIAGGTAEAFF
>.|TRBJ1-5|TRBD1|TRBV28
TGTGCCAGCAGTGAACAGACAGGGTCGAGCAATCAGCCCCAGCATTTT
CASSEQTGSSNQPQHF
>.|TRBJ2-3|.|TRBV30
TGTGCCTGGAGTGTGGGGGGCACAGATACGCAGTATTTT
CAWSVGGTDTQYF
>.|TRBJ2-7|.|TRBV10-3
TGTGCCATCAGGCGGGACTCACACCCCGGGCAGTACTTC
CAIRRDSHPGQYF